This T cell receptor (beta chain) comes out of a study of cytomegalovirus exposure and HLA in healthy donors (TCRdb year 2017). Context from the whole study: An earlier analysis of approximately 600 of the donors reported roughly 270 Gb of sequence data and 120 million or so unique TCR beta sequences from 150 million to 200 million T cells. An early release covering roughly 600 HLA-typed donors comprised about 300 gigabases of sequencing data and around 80 million unique TCR sequences. Among the roughly 370 genotyped donors, more than 70% belonged to the genetic ancestry cluster associated with self-reported Caucasian donors. The study aimed to test whether cataloging public T cell receptors could reveal signatures of past pathogen exposure. Using immunosequencing, the study profiled T cell repertoires from 500 to 800 subjects and related those repertoires to cytomegalovirus serostatus. Along with the approximately 700-subject first cohort, a separate validation cohort of some 130 different subjects was used. The study combined high-throughput TCR immunosequencing, statistical association of individual TCRs with disease status, and machine learning to predict cytomegalovirus infection status. A later analysis re-analyzed previously published TCR beta repertoires from about 730 donors and added high-resolution HLA genotyping to study TCR occurrence patterns. Rather than using new phenotypic data, the later analysis identified candidate immune exposures from TCR beta sequences and from how often those sequences occurred across donors. To decide whether each TCR beta V gene segment behaved as functional or pseudogenic, an earlier analysis of over 500 of the donors relied on high-throughput TCR beta sequencing. Alongside the repertoire data, information on donor age, sex, ethnicity and CMV serostatus was compiled. A later genetic analysis took genome-wide SNP genotypes for about 65% of the roughly 670 donors and used that subset as a discovery cohort. Every repertoire in the discovery cohort had been generated on one and the same sequencing platform. Both class I and class II loci were covered by HLA typing, at four-digit resolution. The number of typed donors differed by locus: roughly 629-640 for A, B, C, DRB1 and DQB1; approximately 530 for DQA1; roughly 600 for DPA1; and roughly 490 for DPB1. Because of strong linkage in the cohort, four or five DR-DQ haplotypes were treated as single units for association and clustering. Among some 400 genotyped donors of the cohort, an average of roughly 230,000 unique TCR beta nucleotide sequences was sequenced per donor, of which about 18% were non-productive.

The investigation overall reported the following: In a later analysis, HLA-associated TCR beta chains showed more clonal expansion and lower generation probabilities than non-associated chains that were equally common. According to a later analysis, most CMV-associated TCR beta chains appeared to be HLA-restricted, and the HLA associations seemed to be driven largely by CMV exposure. Several of the top co-occurrence clusters appeared to be linked to parvovirus B19, influenza, CMV and Epstein-Barr virus, according to a later analysis. A later analysis found that TCR association rates varied across HLA loci, with DRB1 alleles showing the most associated TCRs and HLA-C alleles the fewest. In a later genetic analysis, a missense DCLRE1C variant was associated with V-gene and J-gene trimming of TCR beta chains, and the association was replicated in an independent cohort. A further reported finding was that TCR beta sequences accurately predicted the HLA-A and HLA-B alleles for most subjects in the first cohort. A cluster of highly shared sequence variants was judged likely to be a technical artifact of the sequencing pipeline. The only immune exposure information available for the cohort was CMV serostatus. At a false discovery rate of 0.05, a later analysis linked around 17,000 TCR beta sequences to specific HLA alleles. The study listed around 160 TCR beta chains as associated with cytomegalovirus. Linkage disequilibrium might explain the correlated functional status among segregating V segments, but an unknown experimental factor could not be ruled out. Because counts were too low, 15 to 20 rarely observed V segments, including chromosome 9 orphons, were excluded from the earlier analysis of fewer than 650 of the donors. The 87-base-pair reads could not distinguish some IMGT-functional V segments, including TRBV6-2 and TRBV6-3, so those segments were excluded. Across donors, most TCR sequences were observed very rarely, whereas some public TCRs were present in many individuals. Compared with the approximately 710-donor mean, donors in an Asian-associated ancestry cluster had fewer N-insertions in productive TCRs, according to a later genetic analysis. In vitro tests confirmed that a few of the cytomegalovirus-associated TCR beta chains recognize cytomegalovirus antigens. In an earlier analysis of some 640 of the donors, most TCR beta V segments were observed in productive rearrangements about 87% or about 30% of the time, broadly matching IMGT annotations. It was suggested by the authors that the approach could potentially be generalized to other disease states and immunological phenotypes. Assigning TCR associations to individual alleles was difficult when HLA alleles, especially DR and DQ, strongly co-occurred. The cohort was sequenced for TCR beta chains only, and without alpha or paired-chain data the features that could be detected were limited. Presence/absence analyses assumed roughly uniform sequencing depth across donors, an assumption that may not hold. The classifier was reported to diagnose cytomegalovirus status with high specificity and sensitivity in both the original and validation cohorts. Because some donors lacked HLA typing at each locus, the association tests relied only on the typed subset.

Note on this clone: It lacks a known antigen. No base quality values were provided; no much bigger clone lies one nucleotide off.

Unmatched junction bases come to 14, with V trimmed by 4 bases and J by 2 bases. The CDR3 runs 17 residues from the cysteine to the phenylalanine. The kept DNA is CDR3 alone, 51 bases in frame from the first base. As encoded in the germline V gene, CDR1 is SGHRS while CDR2 is YFSETQ. The cohort was made up of approximately 670 healthy bone marrow donors. All cohort members were sampled while nominally healthy, although unrecorded immune exposures were likely present. The donor tested CMV seropositive, placing the donor among the 290 or so seropositive members of the cohort. A peripheral blood sample was collected from each donor, and TCR beta sequencing was performed on peripheral blood mononuclear cells. Genomic DNA extraction from the blood cell samples was performed with the Qiagen DNeasy Blood Extraction Kit. Libraries were built with the immunoSEQ multiplex PCR assay. A mixture of 60 forward primers for TCR Vbeta segments and 13 reverse primers for TCR Jbeta segments was used in the multiplex PCR. A multiplex PCR assay on genomic DNA amplified the CDR3 region of rearranged TCR beta genes. On the Illumina HiSeq System, the amplified TCR beta libraries were sequenced as 87-base-pair reads. The study's own analysis went as follows. A later analysis tallied roughly 78 million unique TCR beta chains across the 666 repertoires, and about 12 million of those chains were shared by two or more donors. To remove PCR and sequencing errors, raw reads were error-corrected and collapsed into unique sequences using a nearest-neighbor algorithm that merged closely related sequences. Alignment of CDR3 sequences to IMGT reference sequences was used to assign V, D and J gene segments. Each retained sequence needed at least a six-nucleotide match to both a V gene segment and a J gene segment. Rearrangements were classified as productive when the CDR3 lacked stop codons and remained in frame with V and J, and all other rearrangements were classified as non-productive. CDR3 was defined according to IMGT convention as the region running from the second conserved V-encoded cysteine to the conserved J-encoded phenylalanine. The earlier analysis of 587 of the donors excluded sequences that lacked an unambiguous match to a single V gene segment. An earlier analysis of around 600 of the donors classified V segments as functional when productive rearrangements were above 56.7% and as segregating when the standard deviation between donors was above 5%. A statistical classification framework was built to diagnose cytomegalovirus status from the catalog of TCR beta chain sequences. In a later analysis, V and J genes were assigned by comparing TCR nucleotide sequences against IMGT/GENE-DB human TR gene sequences. The TCRdist pipeline was used in a later analysis to assign CDR3 sequences and most-parsimonious VDJ recombination scenarios. In a later analysis, each TCR beta chain was defined by its CDR3 amino acid sequence together with its V-gene family, and reads without a unique V-gene family were excluded. As a way to deal with suspected cross-contamination and a sequencing artifact, a later analysis dropped roughly 600 nucleotide sequences that were highly shared and had low generation probability. In a later analysis, a clonal expansion index for each public chain was calculated from normalized within-repertoire ranks of inferred template counts. In a later analysis, generation probabilities were computed using a VDJ recombination model fitted to out-of-frame rearrangements, and the results were checked against IGoR. A later analysis scored TCR-TCR, TCR-HLA and TCR-CMV co-occurrence with hypergeometric tests, applying a repertoire-size bias correction to TCR pairs. To estimate false discovery rates, a later analysis permuted the HLA or CMV assignments 20 times. In a later analysis, co-occurring TCRs were grouped with DBSCAN, and TCRdist sequence similarity was added when clustering was performed within HLA-allele-positive subsets. Repertoires with fewer than 30,000 or more than 120,000 public chains were left out of co-occurrence clustering, as were about five repertoires with anomalous nucleotide sharing. TCRdb re-hosts the immuneACCESS table, in-frame sequences only. Its copies lack some clones; in the studies checked, an unresolved V gene accounts for under half of them, and the cause for the rest is not known. The DNA was the basis for D and trimming; V, J and clone size are from that table. The sample table records under 130,000 clones; 55% to 75% of these occur just once. 3.8% of the sample is taken by the ten largest.

The TCR was taken from a man between 25 and 39 years old in good health and CMV-seropositive. The sequence joins TRBV5-1 to TRBJ2-5; the central 7 bases match TRBD1. Sample: PBMCs. The nucleotide sequence is given as TGCGCCAGCAGCAAACCGAGGGGACAGATACTACAAGAGACCCAGTACTTC. Translated, it reads CASSKPRGQILQETQYF.